A selection of T cell receptor beta chains follows, all from one sample in a study of T cells in Graves' hyperthyroidism and ophthalmopathy. TCRdb passed the multiplex PCR reads through MiXCR, listing each CDR3 protein once. The sample holds roughly 580,000 distinct CDR3 sequences, approximately 15% seen once. Sequenced: blood. The receptors were sampled from a woman between 25 and 40 years old with Graves' hyperthyroidism that later progressed to Graves' ophthalmopathy. Both conserved end residues are part of each CDR3. A D gene is named only where the DNA matches it firmly. Only part of the rows carry a size: once, few, many, or a class if the clone is expanded.

cdr3_aa,cdr3_nt,clone_size,v_call,d_call,j_call,cdr3_length
CASSPNRDNYTDTQYF,TGTGCCAGCTCACCGAACAGGGACAACTACACAGATACGCAGTATTTT,many,TRBV18,NA,TRBJ2-3,16
CSARRDGGIVEAFF,TGCAGTGCTCGCCGGGACGGGGGAATAGTTGAAGCTTTCTTT,many,TRBV20-1,NA,TRBJ1-1,14
CSASGRTYYEQYF,TGCAGTGCTAGCGGGAGGACCTATTACGAGCAGTATTTC,few,TRBV20-1,TRBD2,TRBJ2-7,13
CASFSSYNEQFF,TGTGCCAGCTTTAGCTCCTACAATGAGCAGTTCTTC,few,TRBV28,NA,TRBJ2-1,12
CASKGDSNQPQHF,TGTGCCAGCAAGGGAGATAGCAATCAGCCCCAGCATTTT,many,TRBV2,NA,TRBJ1-5,13
CASSQEPHSATLYNEQFF,TGTGCCAGCAGCCAAGAACCCCACAGCGCTACCCTTTACAATGAGCAGTTCTTC,few,TRBV4-2,NA,TRBJ2-1,18
CSAGILERGLASEQYF,TGCAGTGCTGGCATTCTAGAGCGCGGACTAGCGAGCGAGCAGTACTTC,many,TRBV20-1,TRBD2,TRBJ2-7,16
CASSFGDSHNEQFF,TGTGCCAGCAGTTTTGGGGACTCCCACAATGAGCAGTTCTTC,few,TRBV28,NA,TRBJ2-1,14
CASSQDATEAFF,TGCGCCAGCAGCCAAGATGCCACTGAAGCTTTCTTT,NA,TRBV4-1,NA,TRBJ1-1,12
CASSLIEQGQFF,TGTGCCAGCAGCTTAATAGAGCAGGGGCAGTTCTTC,many,TRBV7-8,NA,TRBJ2-1,12
CASKKAADNLAKNSQYF,TGTGCCAGCAAAAAGGCGGCGGATAACCTAGCCAAAAACAGTCAGTACTTC,NA,TRBV5-6,NA,TRBJ2-4,17
CASSVGVSSGNTIYF,TGTGCCAGCAGCGTAGGAGTTAGCTCTGGAAACACCATATATTTT,NA,TRBV9,NA,TRBJ1-3,15
CASGQGFYNEQFF,TGCGCCAGTGGGCAGGGGTTTTACAATGAGCAGTTCTTC,NA,TRBV5-1,NA,TRBJ2-1,13
CASSRKTSGREPYTQYF,TGTGCCAGCAGCCGAAAAACTAGCGGGAGGGAGCCTTATACGCAGTATTTT,NA,TRBV7-2,TRBD2,TRBJ2-3,17
CASVRATSGDNEQFF,TGTGCCAGCGTGAGGGCTACTAGCGGGGACAATGAGCAGTTCTTC,many,TRBV6-1,TRBD2,TRBJ2-1,15
CASSLQGESPLHF,TGTGCCAGCAGCTTACAGGGAGAATCACCCCTCCACTTT,many,TRBV13,NA,TRBJ1-6,13
CASSQVFRQTNTGELFF,TGCGCCAGCAGCCAAGTTTTTAGACAGACGAACACCGGGGAGCTGTTTTTT,few,TRBV4-1,NA,TRBJ2-2,17
CASREAGSTDTQYF,TGTGCCAGCAGAGAGGCGGGGAGCACAGATACGCAGTATTTT,few,TRBV5-6,NA,TRBJ2-3,14
CASSPTNGGGETQYF,TGTGCCAGCAGCCCAACTAACGGGGGTGGAGAGACCCAGTACTTC,many,TRBV7-3,NA,TRBJ2-5,15
CAWSRTGKGGYTF,TGTGCCTGGAGTCGGACAGGGAAGGGTGGCTACACCTTC,few,TRBV30,TRBD1,TRBJ1-2,13
CASKTAGAGPLEQYF,TGTGCCAGCAAGACGGCGGGAGCCGGGCCACTCGAGCAGTACTTC,few,TRBV25-1,TRBD2,TRBJ2-7,15
CAWSVGRSSPLHF,TGTGCCTGGAGTGTGGGCAGATCTTCACCCCTCCACTTT,many,TRBV30,NA,TRBJ1-6,13
CASRQIGREAFF,TGTGCCAGTAGACAAATCGGACGGGAAGCTTTCTTT,many,TRBV19,NA,TRBJ1-1,12
CASSPGGTSGLRFANEQFF,TGTGCCAGCAGCCCGGGAGGGACTAGCGGGCTGCGGTTTGCCAATGAGCAGTTCTTC,NA,TRBV9,TRBD2,TRBJ2-1,19
CASRWTSGEPSTDTQYF,TGTGCCAGCAGATGGACTAGCGGGGAACCTAGCACAGATACGCAGTATTTT,many,TRBV2,TRBD2,TRBJ2-3,17
CASSYSRGGTYEQYF,TGTGCCAGCAGTTACTCGAGAGGGGGGACCTACGAGCAGTACTTC,many,TRBV6-6,NA,TRBJ2-7,15
CASSLDEGTQAYGYTF,TGTGCCAGCAGCTTAGACGAGGGGACTCAGGCCTATGGCTACACCTTC,NA,TRBV7-9,NA,TRBJ1-2,16
CSADRGRSNDGYTF,TGCAGTGCGGACCGCGGACGGTCGAACGATGGCTACACCTTC,many,TRBV20-1,NA,TRBJ1-2,14
CASSFGQGSEAFF,TGCGCCAGCAGCTTTGGTCAGGGGAGTGAAGCTTTCTTT,few,TRBV5-1,NA,TRBJ1-1,13
CAWRTPGQGMNTEAFF,TGTGCCTGGAGAACACCGGGACAGGGGATGAACACTGAAGCTTTCTTT,many,TRBV30,TRBD1,TRBJ1-1,16
CASSPRGGEQYF,TGTGCCAGCAGCCCGCGTGGGGGGGAGCAGTACTTC,many,TRBV18,NA,TRBJ2-7,12
CASGFTGTGFSPLHF,TGTGCTAGTGGTTTCACCGGGACAGGGTTTTCACCCCTCCACTTT,many,TRBV12-5,TRBD1,TRBJ1-6,15
CSARDYQPYSPLHF,TGCAGTGCTAGAGATTACCAGCCTTATTCACCCCTCCACTTT,NA,TRBV20-1,NA,TRBJ1-6,14
CASSSPSGRFTGELFF,TGTGCCAGCAGCTCCCCTAGCGGGAGATTCACCGGGGAGCTGTTTTTT,few,TRBV7-9,TRBD2,TRBJ2-2,16
CASSQGTETDTQYF,TGCGCCAGCAGCCAAGGGACAGAGACAGATACGCAGTATTTT,few,TRBV5-1,TRBD1,TRBJ2-3,14
CASSYDRGSYEQYF,TGTGCCAGCAGTTACGATCGGGGCTCCTACGAGCAGTACTTC,few,TRBV6-5,NA,TRBJ2-7,14
CASSLEDRGHYNEQFF,TGTGCCAGCAGCTTAGAGGACAGGGGGCACTACAATGAGCAGTTCTTC,many,TRBV11-3,TRBD1,TRBJ2-1,16
CASYSRSWDGYTF,TGTGCCAGCTATTCCCGGTCCTGGGATGGCTACACCTTC,many,TRBV28,NA,TRBJ1-2,13
CASSHTPGHLNTEAFF,TGTGCCAGCAGCCACACCCCGGGACACCTGAACACTGAAGCTTTCTTT,NA,TRBV14,NA,TRBJ1-1,16
CASSLVGAGDETQYF,TGTGCCAGCAGCTTGGTTGGGGCTGGGGATGAGACCCAGTACTTC,many,TRBV5-4,NA,TRBJ2-5,15
CASSHRGRETQYF,TGTGCCAGCAGCCACAGGGGAAGGGAGACCCAGTACTTC,many,TRBV3-1,NA,TRBJ2-5,13
CASSLGQGRDGYTF,TGTGCCAGCAGCTTGGGACAGGGAAGAGATGGCTACACCTTC,many,TRBV5-6,TRBD1,TRBJ1-2,14
CASSPLQEGEKLFF,TGTGCCAGCAGCCCCTTACAGGAAGGAGAAAAACTGTTTTTT,many,TRBV12-3/TRBV12-4,NA,TRBJ1-4,14
CASSDARGTEAFF,TGTGCCAGCAGTGACGCCAGGGGGACTGAAGCTTTCTTT,many,TRBV2,TRBD1,TRBJ1-1,13
CATSQSGSTDTQYF,TGTGCCACTAGCCAAAGCGGGAGCACAGATACGCAGTATTTT,NA,TRBV10-3,NA,TRBJ2-3,14
CSATLSREEGAHTDTQYF,TGCAGTGCTACACTTTCAAGGGAGGAGGGGGCCCACACAGATACGCAGTATTTT,many,TRBV20-1,NA,TRBJ2-3,18
CASSLEASETQYF,TGCGCCAGCAGCTTGGAAGCATCAGAGACCCAGTACTTC,NA,TRBV5-1,NA,TRBJ2-5,13
CASSMTGGVFGTEAFF,TGTGCCAGCTCAATGACAGGGGGCGTCTTCGGCACTGAAGCTTTCTTT,many,TRBV18,TRBD1,TRBJ1-1,16